The 30 T cell receptor beta chains given below trace back to one sample, sequenced in a study of beta chain features in type 1 diabetes. Expressed TCRB transcripts were sequenced after all isolated RNA was converted to cDNA. Generated by immunoSEQ multiplex PCR, the TCRdb table keeps only in-frame clones and is missing some. The sample has roughly 140,000 clones, around 10% seen once; the top ten hold about 1.9%. Sequenced material: central memory CD4+ T cells from blood. The source of these receptors is a young man in good health.

J is TRBJ1-2 and V is TRBV29-1; 9 bases map to TRBD1. Germline values: CDR1 SQVTM, CDR2 ANQGSEA. This CDR3 has 12 amino acids. V lost 3 bases, J lost 7 bases, and 3 bases stayed unmatched. The CDR3: CSVEGQGVGYTF. As DNA, the CDR3 is TGCAGCGTTGAGGGACAGGGAGTTGGCTACACCTTC. Full variable domain (remainder filled in from reference TRBV29-1 and TRBJ1-2): SAVISQKPSRDICQRGTSLTIQCQVDSQVTMMFWYRQQPGQSLTLIATANQGSEATYESGFVIDKFPISRPNLTFSTLTVSNMSPEDSSIYLCSVEGQGVGYTFGSGTRLTVV.

This clone came up a few times. The V gene is TRBV5-1, the J gene TRBJ2-4, with no clear D. V was pared by 0 bases and J by 0 bases, with 7 bases between. Germline V gene sequence: CDR1 SGHRS, CDR2 YFSETQ. CDR3 length: 15 amino acids. In DNA, the CDR3 is TGCGCCAGCAGCTTGGCCATCGGAGCCAAAAACATTCAGTACTTC. Amino acid sequence: CASSLAIGAKNIQYF.

The V call is TRBV2, the J call TRBJ2-7; either TRBD1 or TRBD2 may fit D (5 bases each). Germline V lookup: CDR1 SNHLY, CDR2 FYNNEI. Trimming removed 5 bases from V and 2 bases from J, with 10 bases in between. The CDR3 runs 13 residues. CDR3 region: CASSRDGAYEQYF. As DNA, the CDR3 is TGTGCCAGCAGTCGGGACGGCGCCTACGAGCAGTACTTC.

The rearrangement links TRBV28 to TRBJ2-5; D is possibly TRBD1 (5 bases). Trimming left V 7 bases short and J 7 bases short, with 16 bases between. The CDR3 has 13 residues. CDR1 and CDR2 from the germline V gene are MDHEN and SYDVKM. The CDR3 loop is CASKGAGIATQYF. The CDR3 nucleotides read TGTGCCAGCAAAGGGGCTGGGATTGCGACCCAGTACTTC.

The chain is built from TRBV7-3 and TRBJ2-1; D tentatively fits TRBD1 or TRBD2 (6 bases each). Germline CDR1 and CDR2: SGHTA and FQGTGA. Deletions cut 5 bases from V and 5 bases from J, with 19 bases between. There are 16 residues in the CDR3. The CDR3 coding sequence is TGTGCCAGCAGCCTTCCCCCCGGGGGCCGACACAATGAGCAGTTCTTC. This sequence encodes CASSLPPGGRHNEQFF.

The chain employs TRBV5-8 and TRBJ2-5; no clear D. Germline CDR1 reads SGHTS; CDR2 reads YDEGEE. This CDR3 region has 13 residues. Trimming stripped 1 base from V and 9 bases from J, with 13 bases between. CDR3 protein: CASSLSQAAPQYF. The DNA of the CDR3 is TGTGCCAGCAGCTTGTCCCAGGCCGCCCCCCAGTACTTC.

This clone was seen a few times. J is TRBJ2-2 and V is TRBV29-1; 8 positions agree with TRBD2. Looked up from germline, CDR1 is SQVTM and CDR2 is ANQGSEA. The CDR3 is made up of 14 amino acids. Trimming cost V 5 bases and J 5 bases; bases outside gene matches: 7. The CDR3 nucleotides are TGCAGCGTTACCGGCGGGAGGAGAACCGGGGAGCTGTTTTTT. Its protein product is CSVTGGRRTGELFF.

This clone has a handful of counts. The chain joins TRBV2 to TRBJ1-4; D is undetermined. This CDR3 is 13 amino acids long. The V gene lost 5 bases and the J gene lost 5 bases, with 9 bases spanning the gap. CDR1 and CDR2 (germline): SNHLY, FYNNEI. The chain's CDR3 is CASSISRNEKLFF. CDR3 nucleotides: TGTGCCAGCAGTATTAGCAGGAATGAAAAACTGTTTTTT. The complete variable domain, with remaining parts taken from reference TRBV2 and TRBJ1-4, reads EPEVTQTPSHQVTQMGQEVILRCVPISNHLYFYWYRQILGQKVEFLVSFYNNEISEKSEIFDDQFSVERPDGSNFTLKIRSTKLEDSAMYFCASSISRNEKLFFGSGTQLSVL.

The J gene is TRBJ2-3, the V gene TRBV7-8; D is unresolved. The CDR3 totals 13 residues. The germline V gene has CDR1 SGHVS and CDR2 FQNEAQ. The ends were cut back, 1 base at V and 1 base at J, with 3 bases in the middle. The chain's CDR3 is CASSLGRTDTQYF. Written as DNA, the CDR3 is TGTGCCAGCAGCTTAGGGCGCACAGATACGCAGTATTTT.

The chain recombines TRBV28 with TRBJ2-7; 7 bases agree with TRBD1. The CDR3 has 15 amino acids. Germline trimming cut 6 bases from V and 2 bases from J; bases unmatched to any gene: 10. Germline V gene data show CDR1 as MDHEN and CDR2 as SYDVKM. This CDR3 is CASSHRGKGAYEQYF. The CDR3 DNA follows: TGTGCCAGCAGCCACAGGGGAAAAGGGGCCTACGAGCAGTACTTC. The full variable domain, in which reference TRBV28 and TRBJ2-7 provide the parts outside the CDR3, is DVKVTQSSRYLVKRTGEKVFLECVQDMDHENMFWYRQDPGLGLRLIYFSYDVKMKEKGDIPEGYSVSREKKERFSLILESASTNQTSMYLCASSHRGKGAYEQYFGPGTRLTVT.

The rearrangement links TRBV9 to TRBJ2-1, with 10 bases fitting TRBD2. The CDR3 covers 15 residues. Germline-derived CDR1 and CDR2 are SGDLS and YYNGEE. The junction had 6 bases not matched to a gene; V was cut back by 0 bases and J by 9 bases. CDR3 nucleotides: TGTGCCAGCAGCGTAGAAGCTAGCGGGAGCGGTGAGCAGTTCTTC. This encodes CASSVEASGSGEQFF.

The chain employs TRBV29-1 and TRBJ2-7, with TRBD1 as a possible D gene (5 bases). The CDR3 covers 12 residues. Trimming pared 4 bases from V and 2 bases from J, leaving 9 bases between. Germline CDR1 SQVTM, CDR2 ANQGSEA. CDR3 nucleotide sequence: TGCAGCGTTGTTGGACACACCTACGAGCAGTACTTC. Protein: CSVVGHTYEQYF.

This clone was observed a handful of times. The J gene is TRBJ2-3, the V gene TRBV19, with D perhaps matching TRBD1 (6 bases). Germline CDR1 is LNHDA and CDR2 is SQIVND (reference sequence). V shed 5 bases and J shed 7 bases, with 16 bases lying between them. CDR3 length: 14 residues. The CDR3 spells CASSRPNREYTQYF. For the CDR3, the DNA is TGTGCCAGTAGTCGACCGAACAGGGAATATACGCAGTATTTT.

The chain recombines TRBV6-5 with TRBJ2-1, with 11 bases that match TRBD1. Trimming took 8 bases from V and 10 from J; bases not matched to a gene: 7. Germline values: CDR1 MNHEY, CDR2 SVGAGI. The CDR3 runs 13 residues. The CDR3 DNA is TGTGCCAGCTTTAGGACAGGGGGCAACGAGCAGTTCTTC. Amino acid sequence: CASFRTGGNEQFF.

This clone was counted a few times. This chain joins TRBV29-1 and TRBJ1-1; D unclear. The CDR3 has 12 amino acids. Per germline, CDR1 SQVTM and CDR2 ANQGSEA. The germline V and J ends were trimmed by 6 bases and 1 base, with 9 bases remaining between them. CDR3 sequence: CSVPHSNTEAFF. CDR3 nucleotides: TGCAGCGTCCCTCACTCGAACACTGAAGCTTTCTTT.

This rearrangement joins TRBV27 to TRBJ2-7, with D unresolved. Germline V CDR1 and CDR2: MNHEY, SMNVEV (reference sequence). Trimming removed 2 bases at V and 3 bases at J, with 8 bases between. The CDR3 totals 13 residues. CDR3 nucleotides: TGTGCCAGCAGTTTAGAAGGGAACTACGAGCAGTACTTC. It encodes CASSLEGNYEQYF.

The sample holds many counts of this clone. The chain employs TRBV5-1 and TRBJ2-3, with TRBD2 matching over 12 bases. CDR1 SGHRS and CDR2 YFSETQ come from the germline V gene. Trimming removed 0 bases from V and 2 bases from J; junction bases left unmatched: 1. The CDR3 covers 16 residues. CDR3 loop: CASSLGLAGATDTQYF. CDR3 nucleotides: TGCGCCAGCAGCTTGGGACTAGCGGGGGCCACAGATACGCAGTATTTT.

There are a few counts of this clone. The chain employs TRBV4-2 and TRBJ2-7; tentatively, D is TRBD2 (5 bases). The CDR3 length is 15 residues. Germline V gene lookup returns CDR1 LGHNA and CDR2 YNFKEQ. The V end was cut by 0 bases, the J end by 2 bases, with 11 bases between. The CDR3 DNA follows: TGTGCCAGCAGCCAAGAAGGGAGCACCCCCTACGAGCAGTACTTC. Amino acids: CASSQEGSTPYEQYF.

With regard to this clone: A far larger clone is one nucleotide away, so this likely arose from a read error. This rearrangement joins TRBV5-1 to TRBJ2-1; 10 positions agree with TRBD2. Germline values: CDR1 SGHRS, CDR2 YFSETQ. The CDR3 length is 16 residues. V was clipped by 4 bases and J by 12 bases; unmatched bases: 16. The DNA of the CDR3 is TGCGCCAGCAGCGCGACAGAACGAGCGGGAGGGCGGCCGCAGTTCTTC. Translated: CASSATERAGGRPQFF.

This clone appeared a few times. Other DNA sequences of this sample code for an identical CDR3. This CDR3 reads CASRGQGTDTQYF. CDR3 DNA: TGTGCCAGCAGAGGACAGGGCACAGATACGCAGTATTTT. The chain links TRBV25-1 to TRBJ2-3; TRBD1 agrees at 7 bases. Germline trimming cut 6 bases from V and 1 base from J; bases unmatched to any gene: 1. Per germline, CDR1 MGHDK and CDR2 SYGVNS. The CDR3 is 13 amino acids.

The chain carries TRBV29-1 and TRBJ1-3; maybe TRBD1 (6 bases). The germline CDR1 and CDR2 sequences are SQVTM and ANQGSEA. Trimming removed 3 bases from V and 2 bases from J, with 8 bases in between. This CDR3 spans 13 amino acids. CDR3 DNA: TGCAGCGTTGATCAGGGGACTGGAAACACCATATATTTT. This sequence encodes CSVDQGTGNTIYF.

This clone was seen many times. The V and J genes are TRBV29-1 and TRBJ1-1; D remains unclear. Per the germline V gene, CDR1 is SQVTM and CDR2 is ANQGSEA. The V gene lost 4 bases and the J gene lost 1 base, with 10 bases spanning the gap. The length of the CDR3 is 13 residues. The CDR3 protein is CSVAPLGNTEAFF. CDR3 sequence (DNA): TGCAGCGTTGCACCGCTAGGGAACACTGAAGCTTTCTTT.

This clone has ten or more counts. V and J are TRBV18 and TRBJ1-1; D might be TRBD1 (5 bases). The CDR3 is 12 residues long. Germline lookup yields CDR1 KGHSH and CDR2 LQKENI. V was clipped by 1 base and J by 6 bases, with 6 bases between them. CDR3 nucleotides: TGTGCCAGCTCACCACTACAGGCTGAAGCTTTCTTT. Residues: CASSPLQAEAFF. Filled out from reference TRBV18 and TRBJ1-1, the complete variable domain reads NAGVMQNPRHLVRRRGQEARLRCSPMKGHSHVYWYRQLPEEGLKFMVYLQKENIIDESGMPKERFSAEFPKEGPSILRIQQVVRGDSAAYFCASSPLQAEAFFGQGTRLTVV.

The V call is TRBV6-1, the J call TRBJ1-2; no clear D. V shed 2 bases and J shed 4 bases, with 8 bases lying between them. This CDR3 is built from 13 residues. Germline V lookup: CDR1 MNHNS, CDR2 SASEGT. The CDR3 region is CASSEQAGYGYTF. CDR3 sequence (DNA): TGTGCCAGCAGTGAACAGGCAGGCTATGGCTACACCTTC.

This clone was picked up a small number of times. V and J are TRBV30 and TRBJ1-2, with 8 bases matching TRBD1. V shed 3 bases, J shed 7 bases, and the junction held 7 bases outside the gene matches. Germline V gene lookup returns CDR1 GTSNPN and CDR2 SVGIG (reference sequence). This CDR3 contains 13 residues. CDR3 DNA sequence: TGTGCCTGGAGCCGACAGGGGTTGAGTGGCTACACCTTC. Translating gives CAWSRQGLSGYTF.

The chain uses TRBV27 and TRBJ1-6, with D possibly matching TRBD1 (5 bases). CDR3 length: 20 residues. Trimming pared 2 bases from V and 0 bases from J, leaving 20 bases between. Looked up from germline, CDR1 is MNHEY and CDR2 is SMNVEV (reference sequence). This CDR3 is CASSLAGAWGWSSYNSPLHF. CDR3 in DNA: TGTGCCAGCAGTTTAGCGGGAGCGTGGGGCTGGAGCTCCTATAATTCACCCCTCCACTTT.

The chain recombines TRBV5-1 with TRBJ2-2; D ambiguous. Germline CDR1 and CDR2: SGHRS and YFSETQ. With 2 bases removed from V and 0 bases from J, the gap between germline ends came to 8 bases. The CDR3 sequence is 15 residues long. CDR3 region: CASSFFDTNTGELFF. CDR3 bases: TGCGCCAGCAGCTTTTTCGACACGAACACCGGGGAGCTGTTTTTT.

The chain uses TRBV10-3 and TRBJ1-2; possibly TRBD1 for D (5 bases). Trimming removed 6 bases from V and 4 bases from J, with 9 bases in between. CDR1 is ENHRY, CDR2 SYGVKD, per germline. The CDR3 contains 12 residues. This CDR3 is CAIRGEFYGYTF. CDR3 bases: TGTGCCATCAGAGGGGAATTCTATGGCTACACCTTC.

The gene calls are TRBV4-3 and TRBJ1-6; D not certain. The CDR3 totals 13 residues. Germline values: CDR1 LGHNA, CDR2 YSLEER. The V gene lost 1 base and the J gene lost 11 bases, with 9 bases spanning the gap. The CDR3 here is CASSQAGNPPLHF. Here the CDR3 DNA reads TGCGCCAGCAGCCAAGCTGGGAATCCACCCCTCCACTTT.

V and J are TRBV11-3 and TRBJ1-1; no clear D. Per the germline V gene, CDR1 is SGHNT and CDR2 is YENEEA. This CDR3 has 15 amino acids. Trimming removed 5 bases from V and 1 base from J, with 14 bases in between. The CDR3 sequence is CASSRNSGTNTEAFF. CDR3 nucleotides: TGTGCCAGCAGCCGCAACAGCGGCACGAACACTGAAGCTTTCTTT.